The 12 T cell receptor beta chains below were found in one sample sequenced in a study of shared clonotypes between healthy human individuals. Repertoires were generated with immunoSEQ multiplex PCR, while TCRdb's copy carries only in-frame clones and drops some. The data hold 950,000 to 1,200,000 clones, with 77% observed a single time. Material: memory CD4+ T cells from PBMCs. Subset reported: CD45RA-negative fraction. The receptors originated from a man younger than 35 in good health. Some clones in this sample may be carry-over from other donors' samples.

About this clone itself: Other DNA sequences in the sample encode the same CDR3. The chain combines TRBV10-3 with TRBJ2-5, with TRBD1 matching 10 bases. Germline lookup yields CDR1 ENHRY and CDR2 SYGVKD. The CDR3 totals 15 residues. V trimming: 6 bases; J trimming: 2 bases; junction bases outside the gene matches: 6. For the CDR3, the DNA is TGTGCCATCAGCTCCGGGACAGGGGTTCAAGAGACCCAGTACTTC. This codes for CAISSGTGVQETQYF.

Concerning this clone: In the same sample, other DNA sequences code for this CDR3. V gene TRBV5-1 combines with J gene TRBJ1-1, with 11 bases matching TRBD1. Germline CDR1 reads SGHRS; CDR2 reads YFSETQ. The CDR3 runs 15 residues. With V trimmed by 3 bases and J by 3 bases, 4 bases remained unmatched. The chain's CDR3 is CASSSGTGGDTEAFF. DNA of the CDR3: TGCGCCAGCAGCTCGGGGACAGGGGGAGACACTGAAGCTTTCTTT.

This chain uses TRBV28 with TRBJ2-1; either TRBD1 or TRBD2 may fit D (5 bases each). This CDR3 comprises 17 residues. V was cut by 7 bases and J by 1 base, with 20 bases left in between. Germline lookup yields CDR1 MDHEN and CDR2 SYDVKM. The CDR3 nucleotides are TGTGCCAGCACAACCCCTCCTGGGGGAAAATCCTACAATGAGCAGTTCTTC. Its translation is CASTTPPGGKSYNEQFF.

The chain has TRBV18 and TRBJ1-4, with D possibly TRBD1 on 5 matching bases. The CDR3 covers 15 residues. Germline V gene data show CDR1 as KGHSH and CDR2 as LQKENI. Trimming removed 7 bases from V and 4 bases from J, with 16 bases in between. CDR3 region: CASLGETALNEKLFF. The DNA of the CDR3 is TGTGCCAGCTTAGGGGAGACAGCGCTTAATGAAAAACTGTTTTTT.

This CDR3 is CASNRDSNSYEQYF. CDR3 bases: TGCGCCAGCAACCGGGACAGTAACTCCTACGAGCAGTACTTC. The rearrangement joins TRBV5-1 to TRBJ2-7, with TRBD1 matching over 7 bases. CDR1 and CDR2 from the germline V gene are SGHRS and YFSETQ. This CDR3 region has 14 residues. The V segment lost 6 bases and the J segment 0 bases; nucleotides outside the gene matches: 6.

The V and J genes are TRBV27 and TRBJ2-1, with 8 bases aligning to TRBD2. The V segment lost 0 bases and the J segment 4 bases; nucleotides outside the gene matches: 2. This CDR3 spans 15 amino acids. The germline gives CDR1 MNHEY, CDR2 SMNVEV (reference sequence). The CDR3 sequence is CASSLSLAVYNEQFF. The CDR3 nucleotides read TGTGCCAGCAGTTTATCACTAGCGGTTTACAATGAGCAGTTCTTC.

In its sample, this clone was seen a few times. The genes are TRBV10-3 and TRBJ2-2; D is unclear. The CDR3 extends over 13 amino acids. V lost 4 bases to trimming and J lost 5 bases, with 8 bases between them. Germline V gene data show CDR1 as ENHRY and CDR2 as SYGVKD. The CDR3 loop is CAISARGTGELFF. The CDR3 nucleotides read TGTGCCATCAGTGCCCGAGGTACCGGGGAGCTGTTTTTT.

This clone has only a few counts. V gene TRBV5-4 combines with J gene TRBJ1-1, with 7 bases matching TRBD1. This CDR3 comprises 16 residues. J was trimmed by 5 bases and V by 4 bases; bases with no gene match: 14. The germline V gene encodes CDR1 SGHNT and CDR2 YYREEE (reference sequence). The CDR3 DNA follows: TGTGCCAGCAGCCCCGGACAGGAACGCCTTCGGACTGAAGCTTTCTTT. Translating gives CASSPGQERLRTEAFF.

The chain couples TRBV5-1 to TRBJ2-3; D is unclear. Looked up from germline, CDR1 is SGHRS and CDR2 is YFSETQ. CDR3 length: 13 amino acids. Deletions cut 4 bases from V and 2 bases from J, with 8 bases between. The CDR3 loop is CASSVEDTDTQYF. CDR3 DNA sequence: TGCGCCAGCAGCGTAGAGGACACAGATACGCAGTATTTT.

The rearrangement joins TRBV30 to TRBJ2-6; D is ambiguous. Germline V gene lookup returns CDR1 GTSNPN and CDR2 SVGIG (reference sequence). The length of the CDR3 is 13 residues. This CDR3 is CAESGTGANVLTF. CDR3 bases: TGTGCGGAGTCAGGTACTGGGGCCAACGTCCTGACTTTC.

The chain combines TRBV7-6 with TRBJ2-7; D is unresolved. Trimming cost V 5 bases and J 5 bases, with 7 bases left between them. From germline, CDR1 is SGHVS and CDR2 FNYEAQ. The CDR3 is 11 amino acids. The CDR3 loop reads CASSIPNEQYF. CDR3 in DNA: TGTGCCAGCAGCATCCCAAACGAGCAGTACTTC.

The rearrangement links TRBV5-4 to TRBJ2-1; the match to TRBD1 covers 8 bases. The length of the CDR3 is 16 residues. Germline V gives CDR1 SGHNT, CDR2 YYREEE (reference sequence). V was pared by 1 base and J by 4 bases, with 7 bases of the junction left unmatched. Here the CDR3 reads CASSLSQRQGYNEQFF. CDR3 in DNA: TGTGCCAGCAGCTTGTCGCAACGACAGGGGTACAATGAGCAGTTCTTC.